These T cell receptor beta chains were read from a single sample in a study of blood T cell repertoires in COVID-19. Assay used: immunoSEQ multiplex PCR; TCRdb lists only in-frame clones, some missing. The sample lists 90,000 to 120,000 clones, roughly 84% occurring once. Sequenced sample: peripheral blood. Receptors were obtained from a human donor in a cohort sampled during active COVID-19. CDR3s include the opening cysteine and the closing phenylalanine or tryptophan. A D gene is named only where the DNA matches it firmly. Where a row states a size, it is once, few, many or the class of an expanded clone; other rows omit it.

>TRBV20-1|NA|NA|TRBJ1-2
CSARTLDGYTF
TGCAGTGCTAGGACTTTGGATGGCTACACCTTC
>TRBV10-3|NA|NA|TRBJ2-7
CAITGIGSYEQYF
TGTGCCATCACCGGCATTGGGAGTTACGAGCAGTACTTC
>TRBV27|NA|NA|TRBJ1-1
CASSVQGYTEAFF
TGTGCCAGCAGTGTACAGGGATACACTGAAGCTTTCTTT
>TRBV7-2|few|TRBD1|TRBJ1-4
CASSSTGGEKLFF
TGTGCCAGCAGCTCCACAGGGGGCGAAAAACTGTTTTTT
>TRBV28|NA|NA|TRBJ1-6
CASSPSTGESPLHF
TGTGCCAGCAGCCCATCGACAGGAGAGTCACCCCTCCACTTT
>TRBV4-3|NA|TRBD1|TRBJ2-2
CASSQDNRGTGELFF
TGCGCCAGCAGCCAAGATAACAGGGGGACCGGGGAGCTGTTTTTT
>TRBV7-2|NA|NA|TRBJ1-2
CASSLAPTNPYGYTF
TGTGCCAGCAGCTTAGCCCCGACAAACCCATATGGCTACACCTTC
>TRBV10-2|NA|TRBD2|TRBJ2-1
CASTSSGTHNEQFF
TGCGCCAGCACGTCTAGCGGGACCCACAATGAGCAGTTCTTC
>TRBV28|NA|TRBD1|TRBJ1-2
CASYDSGGWYGYTF
TGTGCCAGCTACGATTCAGGGGGCTGGTATGGCTACACCTTC
>TRBV5-1|NA|NA|TRBJ1-2
CAIQTGGLGYTF
TGCGCCATCCAGACGGGGGGTTTAGGCTACACCTTC
>TRBV28|NA|NA|TRBJ1-6
CATTNQRNSPLHF
TGTGCCACCACAAATCAGAGGAATTCACCCCTCCACTTT
>TRBV7-8|NA|TRBD2|TRBJ2-2
CASRRLAGTNTGELFF
TGTGCCAGCCGCAGACTAGCGGGGACTAACACCGGGGAGCTGTTTTTT
>TRBV9|NA|NA|TRBJ1-6
CASSVTDSYNSPLHF
TGTGCCAGCAGCGTAACTGACAGTTATAATTCACCCCTCCACTTT
>TRBV28|once|NA|TRBJ2-7
CASSPSLGYYEQYF
TGTGCCAGCAGTCCTAGCTTAGGGTACTACGAGCAGTACTTC
>TRBV5-1|NA|TRBD2|TRBJ2-1
CASKMTSGIGYEQFF
TGCGCCAGCAAAATGACTAGCGGGATAGGGTATGAGCAGTTCTTC
>TRBV20-1|NA|TRBD2|TRBJ2-7
CSASSGGLYEQYF
TGCAGTGCTAGTTCGGGGGGGCTCTACGAGCAGTACTTC
>TRBV6-1|NA|NA|TRBJ2-6
CASSDTPRDSLTGANVLTF
TGTGCCAGCAGTGACACCCCGCGGGACAGTTTGACTGGGGCCAACGTCCTGACTTTC
>TRBV5-4|NA|TRBD1|TRBJ2-3
CASSSDRGLGTDTQYF
TGTGCCAGCAGCTCTGACAGGGGATTGGGCACAGATACGCAGTATTTT
>TRBV18|NA|NA|TRBJ1-1
CASSPVQGSNTEAFF
TGTGCCAGCTCACCAGTTCAGGGATCGAACACTGAAGCTTTCTTT
>TRBV15|NA|TRBD1|TRBJ1-1
CATSSLPGGGTEAFF
TGTGCCACCAGCAGTCTTCCAGGGGGCGGCACTGAAGCTTTCTTT
>TRBV6-5|NA|TRBD2|TRBJ2-5
CASSYSMSGGQETQYF
TGTGCCAGCAGTTACTCGATGAGCGGGGGTCAAGAGACCCAGTACTTC
>TRBV10-3|NA|NA|TRBJ1-1
CAIRDRENTEAFF
TGTGCCATCAGGGACAGAGAGAACACTGAAGCTTTCTTT
>TRBV9|NA|NA|TRBJ2-3
CASTPGTTDTQYF
TGTGCCAGCACCCCGGGGACAACAGATACGCAGTATTTT
>TRBV5-1|NA|NA|TRBJ1-2
CASSLDKAGLNYGYTF
TGCGCCAGCAGCTTGGATAAGGCAGGCTTGAACTATGGCTACACCTTC
>TRBV6-5|NA|TRBD1|TRBJ2-5
CASSRPGQGQETQYF
TGTGCCAGCAGCCGACCCGGACAGGGGCAAGAGACCCAGTACTTC
>TRBV28|once|NA|TRBJ1-2
CASMGLNYGYTF
TGTGCCAGCATGGGACTAAACTATGGCTACACCTTC
>TRBV29-1|few|TRBD1|TRBJ1-2
CSVTTGGNYGYTF
TGCAGCGTTACGACAGGGGGCAACTATGGCTACACCTTC
>TRBV28|NA|TRBD1|TRBJ2-1
CASSLGTWGDRYNEQFF
TGTGCCAGCAGTTTAGGGACTTGGGGGGACAGGTACAATGAGCAGTTCTTC
>TRBV28|NA|TRBD1|TRBJ2-1
CASSSNRGRNNEQFF
TGTGCCAGCAGCTCCAACAGGGGGCGGAACAATGAGCAGTTCTTC
>TRBV11-3|NA|TRBD1|TRBJ2-2
CASSLAGWGQGDTGELFF
TGTGCCAGCAGCTTAGCGGGATGGGGACAGGGTGACACCGGGGAGCTGTTTTTT
>TRBV3-1/TRBV3-2|few|TRBD2|TRBJ2-1
CASNYFSGGADNEQFF
TGTGCCAGCAACTACTTTAGCGGGGGGGCGGACAATGAGCAGTTCTTC
>TRBV6-6|NA|TRBD1|TRBJ2-5
CASSYVTGGGTQYF
TGTGCCAGCAGTTACGTCACAGGGGGAGGGACCCAGTACTTC
>TRBV7-9|once|TRBD2|TRBJ2-1
CASSGTAGTSGNEQFF
TGTGCCAGCAGCGGGACAGCCGGGACTAGCGGCAATGAGCAGTTCTTC
>TRBV19|NA|TRBD2|TRBJ2-1
CASSIPRETYNEQFF
TGTGCCAGTAGTATTCCGCGGGAGACCTACAATGAGCAGTTCTTC
>TRBV7-3|NA|TRBD2|TRBJ2-3
CASSSSGGALDTQYF
TGTGCCAGCAGCTCTAGCGGGGGGGCCTTGGATACGCAGTATTTT
>TRBV19|NA|NA|TRBJ1-4
CASSLIGELFF
TGTGCCAGTAGCCTAATCGGGGAACTGTTTTTT
>TRBV2|once|NA|TRBJ2-7
CATWSGEVHEQYF
TGTGCCACCTGGTCTGGGGAGGTCCACGAGCAGTACTTC
>TRBV4-3|NA|NA|TRBJ1-5
CASSQEISGNQPQHF
TGCGCCAGCAGCCAAGAAATTTCAGGCAATCAGCCCCAGCATTTT
>TRBV5-5|NA|NA|TRBJ1-1
CASSALSGNTEAFF
TGTGCCAGCAGCGCGTTATCAGGGAACACTGAAGCTTTCTTT